These 16 T cell receptor beta chains were sequenced from one sample in a study of T cell changes during pregnancy in multiple sclerosis. The method was immunoSEQ multiplex PCR; TCRdb's version includes in-frame clones alone and lacks a portion of them. The data show roughly 100,000 clones, roughly 89% seen once. Specimen: peripheral blood, collected after pregnancy. The source of these receptors is a female donor in good health, enrolled as a control in a pregnancy study.

The chain uses TRBV9 and TRBJ2-3; 10 nucleotides match TRBD1. The CDR3 has 16 amino acids. V lost 4 bases to trimming and J lost 4 bases; unmatched junction nucleotides: 9. CDR1 is SGDLS and CDR2 is YYNGEE in the germline V gene. The chain's CDR3 is CASSRRQGAGSDTQYF. CDR3 nucleotides: TGTGCCAGCAGCCGTAGACAGGGGGCGGGGTCAGATACGCAGTATTTT.

This chain connects TRBV5-6 to TRBJ1-5; perhaps TRBD1 as D (5 bases). Trimming removed 2 bases from V and 6 bases from J, with 12 bases in between. The CDR3 extends over 14 amino acids. Germline V gene data show CDR1 as SGHDT and CDR2 as YYEEEE. CDR3 amino acids: CASSFRRVSQPQHF. The CDR3 DNA reads TGTGCCAGCAGCTTTCGCAGGGTCTCTCAGCCCCAGCATTTT.

The chain recombines TRBV6-4 with TRBJ2-4, with D perhaps TRBD1 (6 bases). In germline, CDR1 is MRHNA, CDR2 SNTAGT. The V end was cut by 9 bases, the J end by 0 bases, with 12 bases between. CDR3 length: 14 amino acids. CDR3 DNA sequence: TGTGCCAGGACAGGCCCTGTAGCCAAAAACATTCAGTACTTC. Its translation: CARTGPVAKNIQYF.

This clone was picked up one time. The genes are TRBV27 and TRBJ2-1; 7 bases line up with TRBD1. The V gene's germline CDR1 is MNHEY and CDR2 SMNVEV (reference sequence). The V segment lost 4 bases and the J segment 7 bases; nucleotides outside the gene matches: 10. This CDR3 contains 15 residues. The CDR3 reads CASSYRGRGNNEQFF. CDR3 nucleotide sequence: TGTGCCAGCAGTTATCGAGGCAGGGGGAATAATGAGCAGTTCTTC.

The chain couples TRBV7-2 to TRBJ1-6; D gene ambiguous. With 5 bases removed from V and 9 bases from J, the gap between germline ends came to 17 bases. Germline-derived CDR1 and CDR2 are SGHTA and FQGNSA. The CDR3 loop spans 15 amino acids. Here the CDR3 DNA reads TGTGCCAGCAGCCTCCATCCGGCGGGCAGTTCACCCCTCCACTTT. This gives the protein CASSLHPAGSSPLHF.

The chain combines TRBV15 with TRBJ2-7; 7 positions match TRBD1. The CDR3 consists of 15 residues. From germline, CDR1 is LNHNV and CDR2 YYDKDF (reference sequence). V shed 3 bases, J shed 0 bases, and the junction held 5 bases outside the gene matches. CDR3 coding DNA: TGTGCCACCAGCAGGGACAGGTCCAGCTCCTACGAGCAGTACTTC. Encoded protein: CATSRDRSSSYEQYF.

The chain uses TRBV27 and TRBJ1-2; 7 bases map to TRBD1. With 4 bases clipped from V and 4 bases from J, the junction kept 6 bases outside the gene matches. The CDR3 length is 14 residues. Germline V CDR1 and CDR2: MNHEY, SMNVEV (reference sequence). The CDR3 sequence: CASSSTGTFYGYTF. CDR3 in DNA: TGTGCCAGCAGTTCGACAGGGACCTTCTATGGCTACACCTTC.

The V and J genes are TRBV6-6 and TRBJ2-4; TRBD2 might be the D (5 bases). This CDR3 has 16 amino acids. V dropped 2 bases and J dropped 2 bases, with 13 bases sitting between them. Looked up from germline, CDR1 is MNHNY and CDR2 is SVGAGI (reference sequence). The CDR3 here is CASSYGPRGTKNIQYF. The CDR3 bases are TGTGCCAGCAGTTACGGGCCTAGAGGGACCAAAAACATTCAGTACTTC.

V is TRBV10-3 and J is TRBJ2-3, with TRBD2 matching 12 bases. Looked up from germline, CDR1 is ENHRY and CDR2 is SYGVKD. Trimming removed 3 bases from V and 2 bases from J; junction bases left unmatched: 6. This CDR3 spans 17 amino acids. The CDR3 region is CAISDLTSGGTTDTQYF. In nucleotides, the CDR3 is TGTGCCATCAGTGATCTGACTAGCGGGGGAACCACAGATACGCAGTATTTT.

The chain carries TRBV27 and TRBJ2-7; D may be TRBD1 (6 bases). Germline lookup yields CDR1 MNHEY and CDR2 SMNVEV (reference sequence). The CDR3 totals 15 residues. V was shortened by 5 bases and J by 3 bases, with 17 bases between the two germline ends. The CDR3 sequence is CASSPWRTVDYEQYF. The CDR3 DNA reads as TGTGCCAGCAGTCCCTGGAGGACAGTGGACTACGAGCAGTACTTC.

This clone was seen a single time. The chain is built from TRBV12-5 and TRBJ1-5; D is unresolved. Looked up from germline, CDR1 is LGHNT and CDR2 is FRNRAP. The CDR3 spans 13 residues. V was trimmed by 1 base and J by 7 bases, leaving 8 bases between them. The CDR3 DNA follows: TGTGCTAGTGGTTTGGAAGTTGGCCAGCCCCAGCATTTT. Translation: CASGLEVGQPQHF.

The CDR3 here is CASSLQRDRVVEKLFF. The CDR3 DNA reads as TGTGCCAGCAGCTTGCAAAGGGACAGGGTGGTTGAAAAACTGTTTTTT. The V and J genes are TRBV5-6 and TRBJ1-4; 9 bases line up with TRBD1. The germline V gene encodes CDR1 SGHDT and CDR2 YYEEEE. V lost 1 base and J lost 7; bases outside the gene matches: 8. This CDR3 region has 16 residues.

The V and J genes are TRBV20-1 and TRBJ1-2; D is unclear. From germline, CDR1 is DFQATT and CDR2 SNEGSKA (reference sequence). CDR3 length equals 11 residues. CDR3: CPPGANYGYTF. Written as DNA, the CDR3 is TGCCCTCCGGGTGCTAACTATGGCTACACCTTC.

The chain links TRBV30 to TRBJ1-5, with unresolved D. The germline V gene has CDR1 GTSNPN and CDR2 SVGIG (reference sequence). The CDR3 loop spans 15 amino acids. V was cut by 0 bases and J by 2 bases, with 11 bases left in between. CDR3 sequence (DNA): TGTGCCTGGAGTGTAGCGGGTTTGGGCAATCAGCCCCAGCATTTT. Translating gives CAWSVAGLGNQPQHF.

The chain has TRBV7-2 and TRBJ1-2, with 9 bases fitting TRBD1. The V and J ends lost 5 bases and 7 bases, in that order; junction bases with no gene match: 5. This CDR3 spans 13 amino acids. The V gene's germline CDR1 is SGHTA and CDR2 FQGNSA. CDR3 DNA: TGTGCCAGCAGCCTAATGGACAGGGGTGGCTACACCTTC. It yields the protein CASSLMDRGGYTF.

The rearrangement links TRBV7-2 to TRBJ1-4, with D tentatively TRBD1 (6 bases). V dropped 1 base and J dropped 4 bases, with 7 bases sitting between them. The length of the CDR3 is 14 residues. The germline V gene has CDR1 SGHTA and CDR2 FQGNSA. The CDR3 reads CASSLGTDNEKLFF. Here the CDR3 DNA reads TGTGCCAGCAGCTTAGGGACAGATAATGAAAAACTGTTTTTT. The full variable domain, rest sourced from reference TRBV7-2 and TRBJ1-4, is GAGVSQSPSNKVTEKGKDVELRCDPISGHTALYWYRQSLGQGLEFLIYFQGNSAPDKSGLPSDRFSAERTGGSVSTLTIQRTQQEDSAVYLCASSLGTDNEKLFFGSGTQLSVL.